This T cell receptor (beta chain) was recovered during a study of T cells after yellow fever vaccination. Template-switching 5'RACE yielded the TCR cDNA; a universal primer site and UMIs were added in the process. MiXCR, run by TCRdb on the 5' RACE reads, gives a single entry per CDR3 protein. This table has some 560,000 distinct CDR3 sequences, about 19% appearing once. In its sample, this clonotype was seen a few times. The target antigen is unknown. General study findings and limits: Just a small share of clonotypes turned up in the CD4 compartment as well as the CD8 compartment.

Here the sequenced sample was PBMCs, taken 15 days after the yellow fever booster vaccination. The source is a man younger than 40 who received the YFV17D yellow fever vaccine.

CDR3 DNA sequence: TGTGCCAGCAGTTTAACCGGGGCCCCTATAAAGACCCAGTACTTC. Its protein is CASSLTGAPIKTQYF. This chain joins TRBV27 and TRBJ2-5; the D call may be TRBD1 or TRBD2 (5 bases each). The V and J ends lost 2 bases and 6 bases respectively, with 16 bases between them. The CDR3 is made up of 15 amino acids. Germline CDR1 is MNHEY and CDR2 is SMNVEV (reference sequence).